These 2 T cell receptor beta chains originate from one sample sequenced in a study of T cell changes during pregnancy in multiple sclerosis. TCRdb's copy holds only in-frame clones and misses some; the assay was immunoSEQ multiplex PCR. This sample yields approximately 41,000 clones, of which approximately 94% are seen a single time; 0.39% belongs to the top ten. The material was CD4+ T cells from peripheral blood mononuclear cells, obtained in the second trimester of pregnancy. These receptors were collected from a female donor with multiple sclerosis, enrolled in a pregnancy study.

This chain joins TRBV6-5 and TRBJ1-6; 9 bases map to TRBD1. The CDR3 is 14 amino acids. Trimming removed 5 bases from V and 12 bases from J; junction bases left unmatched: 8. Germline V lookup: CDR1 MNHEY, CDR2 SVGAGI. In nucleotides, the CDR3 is TGTGCCAGCAGTACCCGGGACAGGGTTGGACCCCTCCACTTT. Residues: CASSTRDRVGPLHF.

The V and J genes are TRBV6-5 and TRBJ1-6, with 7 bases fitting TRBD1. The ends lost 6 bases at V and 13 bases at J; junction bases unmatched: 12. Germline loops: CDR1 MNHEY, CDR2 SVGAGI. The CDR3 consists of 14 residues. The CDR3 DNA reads TGTGCCAGCAGGGACAGGACGGGGGTGGAGCCCCTCCACTTT. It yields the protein CASRDRTGVEPLHF.